This T cell receptor beta chain was retrieved from a study of cytomegalovirus exposure and HLA in healthy donors. Findings of the study overall: A cluster of highly shared sequence variants was likely a sequencing artifact. Productive rates of about 87% or about 30% were seen for most TCR beta V segments in an earlier analysis. Investigators reported fewer than 200 TCR beta chains as tied to cytomegalovirus.

This CDR3 contains 14 residues. The junction had 4 bases not matched to a gene; V was cut back by 4 bases and J by 7 bases. The germline CDR1 and CDR2 sequences are SGHAT and FQNNGV. Points on this clone: Its antigen is still unknown.

This PCR relied on a set of 60 Vbeta primers and 13 Jbeta primers. Here immunoSEQ multiplex PCR was the method, and the copy in TCRdb shows in-frame clones only, minus some. Of fewer than 200,000 clones in the sample, around 80% were seen once. The V call is TRBV11-2, the J call TRBJ2-1; 10 bases fit TRBD2. Specimen: PBMCs. This clonotype was obtained from a man aged 35-49 years in good health and CMV-seronegative. The CDR3 sequence is CASSWSGGENEQFF. DNA of the CDR3: TGTGCCAGCAGCTGGAGCGGGGGGGAGAATGAGCAGTTCTTC.